One and the same sample provided the 14 T cell receptor beta chains below, sequenced in a study of blood T cell repertoires in COVID-19. Repertoires were generated with immunoSEQ multiplex PCR, while TCRdb's copy carries only in-frame clones and drops some. The sample holds under 200,000 clones; less than 90% are singletons and the top ten take roughly 7%. Material: PBMCs or T cells enriched from blood (not recorded which). All receptors derive from a woman between 50 and 59 years old who had recovered from COVID-19.

The count of this clone is one. The chain couples TRBV9 to TRBJ2-1, with D possibly TRBD2 on 6 matching bases. This CDR3 has 16 residues. The germline V gene has CDR1 SGDLS and CDR2 YYNGEE. Trimming removed 1 base from V and 10 bases from J, with 21 bases in between. CDR3 sequence reads: CASSVFPGGGAREQFF. CDR3 bases: TGTGCCAGCAGCGTATTCCCTGGAGGAGGGGCAAGGGAGCAGTTCTTC. The full variable domain, completed using reference TRBV9 and TRBJ2-1, is DSGVTQTPKHLITATGQRVTLRCSPRSGDLSVYWYQQSLDQGLQFLIQYYNGEERAKGNILERFSAQQFPDLHSELNLSSLELGDSALYFCASSVFPGGGAREQFFGPGTRLTVL.

V gene TRBV2 combines with J gene TRBJ1-5; D remains ambiguous. Between the trimmed V and J ends, which lost 2 bases and 12 bases, there was a span of 11 bases. Germline V lookup: CDR1 SNHLY, CDR2 FYNNEI. This CDR3 has 12 amino acids. The CDR3 nucleotides read TGTGCCAGCAGTGAAAATCCCCCCTACCAGCATTTT. Protein: CASSENPPYQHF. Drawing the rest from reference TRBV2 and TRBJ1-5, the complete variable domain is EPEVTQTPSHQVTQMGQEVILRCVPISNHLYFYWYRQILGQKVEFLVSFYNNEISEKSEIFDDQFSVERPDGSNFTLKIRSTKLEDSAMYFCASSENPPYQHFGDGTRLSIL.

This rearrangement joins TRBV5-4 to TRBJ1-1; 7 nucleotides line up with TRBD1. Germline lookup yields CDR1 SGHNT and CDR2 YYREEE (reference sequence). The ends lost 3 bases at V and 6 bases at J; junction bases unmatched: 8. The CDR3 is 14 amino acids. Written as DNA, the CDR3 is TGTGCCAGCAGCTCCCCGCGAACAGGGGCTGAAGCTTTCTTT. As protein: CASSSPRTGAEAFF.

CDR3 bases: TGTGCCAGCAGTTCCCAGGGAAGGCAAGGTAACATTCAGTACTTC. Protein: CASSSQGRQGNIQYF. This chain links TRBV28 with TRBJ2-4, with D maybe TRBD1 (5 bases). Germline CDR1 and CDR2: MDHEN and SYDVKM. V lost 4 bases to trimming and J lost 7 bases, with 17 bases between them. CDR3 size: 15 residues.

The DNA of the CDR3 is TGTGCCAGCAGCCCAAGGGAACTAGCGGGAGGCAACACCGGGGAGCTGTTTTTT. Protein: CASSPRELAGGNTGELFF. J is TRBJ2-2 and V is TRBV11-2; TRBD2 matches 12 bases. Germline V gene data show CDR1 as SGHAT and CDR2 as FQNNGV. The CDR3 is 18 amino acids. V shed 5 bases, J shed 2 bases, and the junction held 9 bases outside the gene matches.

This chain links TRBV6-5 with TRBJ2-5; 8 nucleotides match TRBD2. The germline V gene encodes CDR1 MNHEY and CDR2 SVGAGI. CDR3 length: 16 residues. Unmatched junction bases numbered 9, after V lost 4 bases and J lost 2 bases. The DNA for the CDR3 is TGTGCCAGCAGTTCCGGACTAGCACGGCGTCAAGAGACCCAGTACTTC. This sequence encodes CASSSGLARRQETQYF.

The chain links TRBV10-1 to TRBJ2-1; TRBD1 aligns across 7 bases. The CDR3 length is 13 residues. CDR1 WNHNN and CDR2 SYGVQD come from the germline V gene (reference sequence). V gave up 6 bases and J gave up 3 bases; unmatched junction bases: 2. The CDR3 DNA is TGCGCCAGCAGCCGGGACAGCTACAATGAGCAGTTCTTC. It is translated as CASSRDSYNEQFF.

This chain connects TRBV11-2 to TRBJ2-3; TRBD1 agrees at 8 bases. Germline values: CDR1 SGHAT, CDR2 FQNNGV. This CDR3 region has 15 residues. The V and J ends lost 6 bases and 4 bases, in that order; junction bases with no gene match: 9. In DNA, the CDR3 is TGTGCCAGCAGTTTGGGGACAGGTCTTGCAGATACGCAGTATTTT. It specifies CASSLGTGLADTQYF. The variable domain in full, with the rest retrieved from reference TRBV11-2 and TRBJ2-3, is EAGVAQSPRYKIIEKRQSVAFWCNPISGHATLYWYQQILGQGPKLLIQFQNNGVVDDSQLPKDRFSAERLKGVDSTLKIQPAKLEDSAVYLCASSLGTGLADTQYFGPGTRLTVL.

This clone was detected once. The rearrangement uses TRBV27 and TRBJ2-1; 7 bases align to TRBD1. Germline-derived CDR1 and CDR2 are MNHEY and SMNVEV (reference sequence). Trimming cost V 6 bases and J 0 bases; bases outside gene matches: 11. The CDR3 covers 17 residues. The CDR3 region is CASSGYRGPSSYNEQFF. The CDR3 DNA reads TGTGCCAGCAGCGGTTACAGGGGCCCAAGCTCCTACAATGAGCAGTTCTTC.

The chain is built from TRBV7-9 and TRBJ2-5, with 8 bases that match TRBD1. The CDR3 contains 18 residues. J gave up 6 bases and V 3 bases, and 18 bases lay outside the gene matches. Germline CDR1 SEHNR, CDR2 FQNEAQ (reference sequence). Here the CDR3 reads CASSLNPPGQERVKTQYF. The CDR3 coding sequence is TGTGCCAGCAGCTTGAATCCGCCGGGACAGGAGAGGGTAAAGACCCAGTACTTC.

This clone has a count of ten or more. The chain recombines TRBV6-5 with TRBJ1-2; D might be TRBD1 (5 bases). V was trimmed by 0 bases and J by 4 bases, leaving 12 bases between them. The CDR3 extends over 15 amino acids. Germline CDR1 is MNHEY and CDR2 is SVGAGI. In DNA form, the CDR3 reads TGTGCCAGCAGTTACTCGAATGCAGGGTTCTATGGCTACACCTTC. Its translation: CASSYSNAGFYGYTF.

This rearrangement joins TRBV18 to TRBJ2-6; TRBD2 is a possible D gene (6 bases). CDR1 KGHSH and CDR2 LQKENI come from the germline V gene. Between the trimmed V and J ends, which lost 6 bases and 4 bases, there was a span of 13 bases. This CDR3 is built from 15 residues. The chain's CDR3 is CASSKGLDGANVLTF. The CDR3 region has the DNA TGTGCCAGCTCTAAGGGACTTGACGGGGCCAACGTCCTGACTTTC.

The CDR3 here is CAWSPGLAVSYEQYF. Here the CDR3 DNA reads TGTGCCTGGAGTCCCGGACTAGCGGTCTCCTACGAGCAGTACTTC. The J gene is TRBJ2-7, the V gene TRBV30; 10 bases match TRBD2. There are 15 residues in the CDR3. V gave up 2 bases and J gave up 0 bases; unmatched junction bases: 4. Germline values: CDR1 GTSNPN, CDR2 SVGIG (reference sequence). The variable domain in full, completed from reference TRBV30 and TRBJ2-7, reads SQTIHQWPATLVQPVGSPLSLECTVEGTSNPNLYWYRQAAGRGLQLLFYSVGIGQISSEVPQNLSASRPQDRQFILSSKKLLLSDSGFYLCAWSPGLAVSYEQYFGPGTRLTVT.

This chain uses TRBV28 with TRBJ1-2; 9 positions agree with TRBD1. Looked up from germline, CDR1 is MDHEN and CDR2 is SYDVKM. V lost 5 bases and J lost 7; bases outside the gene matches: 2. The length of the CDR3 is 12 residues. The CDR3 DNA sequence: TGTGCCAGCAGTGGGGACAGGGTTGGCTACACCTTC. Translating gives CASSGDRVGYTF.